This section outlines one T cell receptor (beta chain) sequence together with its context. Its antigen is unidentified. The data derive from a study of T-cell memory formation after mild COVID-19. Germline V gene sequence: CDR1 MNHEY, CDR2 SVGAGI. CDR3 length: 12 amino acids. The ends were cut back, 10 bases at V and 2 bases at J, with 8 bases in the middle. Study-level points and caveats: Clones contracting day 15 to 85 were balanced CD4/CD8; later expanders leaned CD4+. Contracting CD4+ clones lay largely in CM and EM, with CD8+ ones residing in EMRA.

TCR alpha and TCR beta cDNA libraries carrying sample barcodes and UMIs were produced by 5'RACE using constant-segment primers. In TCRdb, the 5' RACE reads were re-called with MiXCR into one record per CDR3 protein. In the table there are 450,000 or so distinct CDR3 sequences, 25% of which are singletons. This TCR came from an adult woman who had mild COVID-19 (a few samples of this study predate the infection). Cell type and time point are not known. The chain uses TRBV6-5 and TRBJ2-2; no clear D gene. Material for sequencing was PBMCs or a T cell subset sorted from them (not recorded which). CDR3 sequence reads: CATRFNTGELFF. The CDR3 DNA is TGTGCCACCCGATTCAACACCGGGGAGCTGTTTTTT.